The present entry profiles one T cell receptor (beta chain) with its context. Its antigen is unknown. TCRdb reprocessed the reads via MiXCR and lists one record per CDR3 protein. The sample yields 480,000 or so distinct CDR3 sequences, approximately 10% seen once. The sample is drawn from a study of T cell repertoires in cytomegalovirus infection. Turning to the study itself: Through public TCR beta signatures, both CMV infection and matching HLA type were indicated.

Germline V gene lookup returns CDR1 DFQATT and CDR2 SNEGSKA (reference sequence). The CDR3 covers 12 residues. V was cut by 6 bases and J by 2 bases, with 9 bases left in between. Study observations and caveats: The ex vivo response was dominated by HLA-C-restricted CMV-specific TCR beta clonotypes.

The sequence derives from a human donor in good health (CMV status not recorded). Some clones in this sample may be carry-over from other donors' samples. The chain couples TRBV20-1 to TRBJ2-3; D gene unclear. Specimen: PBMCs. CDR3 sequence reads: CSAPGPTDTQYF. For the CDR3, the DNA is TGCAGTGCCCCTGGACCCACAGATACGCAGTATTTT.